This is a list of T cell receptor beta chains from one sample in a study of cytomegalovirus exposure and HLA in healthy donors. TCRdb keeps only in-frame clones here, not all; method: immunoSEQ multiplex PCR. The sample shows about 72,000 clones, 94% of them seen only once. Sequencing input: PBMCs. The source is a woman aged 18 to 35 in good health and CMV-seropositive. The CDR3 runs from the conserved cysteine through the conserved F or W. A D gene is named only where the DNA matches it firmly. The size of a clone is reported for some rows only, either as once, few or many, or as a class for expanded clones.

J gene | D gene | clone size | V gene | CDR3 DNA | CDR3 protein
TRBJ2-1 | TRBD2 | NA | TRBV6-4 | TGTGCCAGCAGTGACATGGGACTAGCGGGAGTCAATGAGCAGTTCTTC | CASSDMGLAGVNEQFF
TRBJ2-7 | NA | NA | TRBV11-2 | TGTGCCAGCAGCCGACAGCCGGTGGGCGAGCAGTACTTC | CASSRQPVGEQYF
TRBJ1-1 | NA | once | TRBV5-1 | TGCGCCAGCAGCTTTACAGGGCCCACTGAAGCTTTCTTT | CASSFTGPTEAFF
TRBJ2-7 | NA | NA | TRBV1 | TGCACCAGCAGCCAAGATGAGTGGGGGGGGGAAAGCTCCTACGAGCAGTACTTC | CTSSQDEWGGESSYEQYF
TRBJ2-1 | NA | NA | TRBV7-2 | TGTGCCAGCAGCTTAGAACAGGGTGGGTTGGCTGAGCAGTTCTTC | CASSLEQGGLAEQFF
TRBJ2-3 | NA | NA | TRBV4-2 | TGTGCCAGCAGCCAAGCCATCACCGGAGATACGCAGTATTTT | CASSQAITGDTQYF
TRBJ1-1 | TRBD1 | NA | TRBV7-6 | TGTGCCAGCAGCTCCGGGACAGGCCTGGTAGAAGCTTTCTTT | CASSSGTGLVEAFF
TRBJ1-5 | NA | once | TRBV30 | TGTGCCTGGAGTGTAGCCACCTATCAGCCCCAGCATTTT | CAWSVATYQPQHF
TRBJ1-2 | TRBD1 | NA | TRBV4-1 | TGCGCCAGCAGCCACGCACCGGGACAGGGGGCGCGGTCAGATGGCTACACCTTC | CASSHAPGQGARSDGYTF
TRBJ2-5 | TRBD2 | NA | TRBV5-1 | TGCGCCAGCAGTTCTAGCGGGAGTCAGGAGACCCAGTACTTC | CASSSSGSQETQYF
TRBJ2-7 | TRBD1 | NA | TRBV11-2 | TGTGCCAGCAGCCCTGGGACAGGGGCCTACGAGCAGTACTTC | CASSPGTGAYEQYF
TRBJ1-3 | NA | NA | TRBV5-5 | TGTGCCAGCAGCCTCTACGACACTGACTCTGGAAACACCATATATTTT | CASSLYDTDSGNTIYF
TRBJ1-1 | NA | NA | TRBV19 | TGTGCCAGTAGTTTTCAGGGGAGCACTGAAGCTTTCTTT | CASSFQGSTEAFF
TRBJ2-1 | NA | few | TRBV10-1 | TGCGCCAGCAGTGTAGCCAGGGGAGCTAAGAATGAGCAGTTCTTC | CASSVARGAKNEQFF
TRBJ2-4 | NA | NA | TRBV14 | TGTGCCAGCAGCCGTCGAACGGTCGGAACAGGAAAAAACATTCAGTACTTC | CASSRRTVGTGKNIQYF
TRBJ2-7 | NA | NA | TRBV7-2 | TGTGCCAGCAGCTTAGAATGGGGCTTAGGGTCCTACGAGCAGTACTTC | CASSLEWGLGSYEQYF
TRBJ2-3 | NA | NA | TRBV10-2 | TGCGCCACGTCCGGGGAGCTCCGCTCTGGCGCAGATACGCAGTATTTT | CATSGELRSGADTQYF
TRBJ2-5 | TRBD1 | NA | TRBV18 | TGTGCCAGCTCTAACCAGGGTTTGGGACAGGGCAAGGAGACCCAGTACTTC | CASSNQGLGQGKETQYF
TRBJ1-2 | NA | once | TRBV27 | TGTGCCAGCAGTCCACATTCGGGGGGGTCAACCCCCAAAGGTGGCTACACCTTC | CASSPHSGGSTPKGGYTF
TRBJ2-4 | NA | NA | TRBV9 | TGTGCCAGCAGCGTAGCTACTATCAGGGGCTTAGCCAAAAACATTCAGTACTTC | CASSVATIRGLAKNIQYF
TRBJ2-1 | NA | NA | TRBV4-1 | TGCGCCAGCAGCCAAGATGAGCAGGTGTCCTACAATGAGCAGTTCTTC | CASSQDEQVSYNEQFF
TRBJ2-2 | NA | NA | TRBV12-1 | TGTGCCAGCCATAGAACGGGAGGGGACACCGGGGAGCTGTTTTTT | CASHRTGGDTGELFF
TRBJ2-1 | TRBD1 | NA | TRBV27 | TGTGCCAGCAGTTTGCGACAGGGTTACAATGAGCAGTTCTTC | CASSLRQGYNEQFF
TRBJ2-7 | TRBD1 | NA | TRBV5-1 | TGCGCCAGCAGAATAGACAGGGGATACGAGCAGTACTTC | CASRIDRGYEQYF
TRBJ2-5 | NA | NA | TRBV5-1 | TGCGCCAGCGGGGGAGGACCCCAAGAGACCCAGTACTTC | CASGGGPQETQYF
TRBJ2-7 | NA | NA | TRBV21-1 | TGTGCCAGCAGCAGACAAAGACTCGGGAGTCGAGGGCGACTATACGAGCAGTACTTC | CASSRQRLGSRGRLYEQYF
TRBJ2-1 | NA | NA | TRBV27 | TGTGCCAGCAGCTGGCCGGGGAATGAGCAGTTCTTC | CASSWPGNEQFF
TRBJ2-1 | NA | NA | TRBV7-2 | TGTGCCAGCAGCCCCTCGGGTCCTGGCAATGAGCAGTTCTTC | CASSPSGPGNEQFF
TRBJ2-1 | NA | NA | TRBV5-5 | TGTGCCAGCAGCTTGGGGGGGGACCCCTACAATGAGCAGTTCTTC | CASSLGGDPYNEQFF
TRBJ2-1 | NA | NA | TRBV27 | TGTGCCAGCGGGGAGGGGGCGGGAGGCAATGAGCAGTTCTTC | CASGEGAGGNEQFF
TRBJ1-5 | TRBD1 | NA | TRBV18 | TGTGCCAGCTCACCGACAGGGGGCGCACAGCCCCAGCATTTT | CASSPTGGAQPQHF
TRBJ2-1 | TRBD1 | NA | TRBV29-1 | TGCAGCGTGGCCGGGACAGTCATCCACAATGAGCAGTTCTTC | CSVAGTVIHNEQFF
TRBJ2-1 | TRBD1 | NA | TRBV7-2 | TGTGCCAGCAGCTCCCCGGTAGGGACAGGGGTCCGTAATGAGCAGTTCTTC | CASSSPVGTGVRNEQFF
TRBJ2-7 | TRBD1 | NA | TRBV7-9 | TGTGCCAGCAGCTTAGCCGGGACAGGTGCTACGATGGGGCAGTACTTC | CASSLAGTGATMGQYF
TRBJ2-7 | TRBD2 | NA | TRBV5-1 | TGCGCCAGCAGCCTCCGTGGGGGGGGCTCCTACGAGCAGTACTTC | CASSLRGGGSYEQYF
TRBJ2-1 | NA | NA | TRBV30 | TGTGCCTGGAGTGTACACAGTTACAATGAGCAGTTCTTC | CAWSVHSYNEQFF
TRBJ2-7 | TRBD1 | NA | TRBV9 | TGTGCCAGCAGCGGGGGACAGGCCTTGGGGGAGCAGTACTTC | CASSGGQALGEQYF
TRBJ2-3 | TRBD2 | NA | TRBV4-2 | TGTGCCAGCAGCCAACAGCTAGCGGGTACAGATACGCAGTATTTT | CASSQQLAGTDTQYF
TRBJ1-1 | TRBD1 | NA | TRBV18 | TGTGCCAGCTCACCGACAGGGTTGGAACCAAAGGTTGCTGAAGCTTTCTTT | CASSPTGLEPKVAEAFF
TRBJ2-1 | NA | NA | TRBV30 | TGTGCCTGGAGTGTACGGCAGAGGGGGTACAATGAGCAGTTCTTC | CAWSVRQRGYNEQFF
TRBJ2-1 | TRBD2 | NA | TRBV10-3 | TGTGCCATCAGAGCCGGGACTAGTCTCGGTGAGCAGTTCTTC | CAIRAGTSLGEQFF
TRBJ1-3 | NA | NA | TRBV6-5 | TGTGCCAGCAGTTACTTGCGCCCGGGGGTAGGAAACACCATATATTTT | CASSYLRPGVGNTIYF
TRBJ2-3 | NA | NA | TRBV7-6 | TGTGCCAGCAGCTTAACCCGGGGTTCAGATACGCAGTATTTT | CASSLTRGSDTQYF
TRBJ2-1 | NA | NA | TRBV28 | TGTGCCAGCAGTTTAAATCCGGAAGGACTCCCTCCGGAAAATGAGCAGTTCTTC | CASSLNPEGLPPENEQFF
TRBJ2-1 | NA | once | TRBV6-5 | TGTGCCAGCAGTTACGGGACTCCGAGTTACAATGAGCAGTTCTTC | CASSYGTPSYNEQFF
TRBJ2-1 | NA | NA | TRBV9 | TGTGCCAGCAGCGTGGAGGGGGGGACTTACAATGAGCAGTTCTTC | CASSVEGGTYNEQFF
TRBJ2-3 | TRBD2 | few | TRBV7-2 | TGTGCCAGCAGCCCAGGACTAGCGGAGTACACAGATACGCAGTATTTT | CASSPGLAEYTDTQYF
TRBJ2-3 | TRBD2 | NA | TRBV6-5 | TGTGCCAGCAGTTCCCCCCTAGCGGGAGCAGATACGCAGTATTTT | CASSSPLAGADTQYF
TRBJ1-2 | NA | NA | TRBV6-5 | TGTGCCAGCAAACAGGGAGCCTATGGCTACACCTTC | CASKQGAYGYTF
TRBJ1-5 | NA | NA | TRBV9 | TGTGCCAGCAGCGTAGTTGGGGAGGGTCAGCCCCAGCATTTT | CASSVVGEGQPQHF
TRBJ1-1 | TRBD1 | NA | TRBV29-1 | TGCAGCGCCTCCCGGGACAGGGGAACAGCTTTCTTT | CSASRDRGTAFF
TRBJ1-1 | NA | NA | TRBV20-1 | TGCAGTGCTAGAGATCAGGGTGGCCAGTTCTTT | CSARDQGGQFF
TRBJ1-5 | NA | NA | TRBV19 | TGTGCCAGTAGTATATCCGGTCTGGGGAGGCTCAATCAGCCCCAGCATTTT | CASSISGLGRLNQPQHF
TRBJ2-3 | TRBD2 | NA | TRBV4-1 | TGCGCCAGCAGCCAAAGGGTGACTAGCGGGACAGATACGCAGTATTTT | CASSQRVTSGTDTQYF
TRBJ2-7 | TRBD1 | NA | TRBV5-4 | TGTGCCAGCAGCGTCCAGACAGGGAACGAGCAGTACTTC | CASSVQTGNEQYF